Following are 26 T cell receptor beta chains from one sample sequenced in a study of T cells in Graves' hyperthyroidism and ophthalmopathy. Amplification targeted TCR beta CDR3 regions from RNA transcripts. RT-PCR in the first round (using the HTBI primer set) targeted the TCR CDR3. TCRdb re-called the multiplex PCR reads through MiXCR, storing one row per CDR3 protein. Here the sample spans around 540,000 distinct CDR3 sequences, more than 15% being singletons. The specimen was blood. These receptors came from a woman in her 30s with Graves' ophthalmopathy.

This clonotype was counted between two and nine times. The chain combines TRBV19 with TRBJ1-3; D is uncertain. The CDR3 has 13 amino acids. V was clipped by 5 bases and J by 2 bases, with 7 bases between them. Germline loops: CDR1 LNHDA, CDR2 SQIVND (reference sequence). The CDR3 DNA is TGTGCCAGTAGTGGGCAGCCTGGAAACACCATATATTTT. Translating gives CASSGQPGNTIYF.

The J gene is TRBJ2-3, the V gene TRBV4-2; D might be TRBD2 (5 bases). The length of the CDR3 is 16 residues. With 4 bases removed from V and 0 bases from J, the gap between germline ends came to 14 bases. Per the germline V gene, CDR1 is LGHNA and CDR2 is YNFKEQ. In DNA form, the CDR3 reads TGTGCCAGCAGCCCGAGACACGGCGGGAGCACAGATACGCAGTATTTT. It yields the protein CASSPRHGGSTDTQYF.

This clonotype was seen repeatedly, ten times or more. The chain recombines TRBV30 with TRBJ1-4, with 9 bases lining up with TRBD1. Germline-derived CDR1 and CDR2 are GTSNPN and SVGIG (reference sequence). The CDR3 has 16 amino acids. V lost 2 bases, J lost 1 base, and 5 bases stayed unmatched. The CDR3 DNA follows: TGTGCCTGGAGTCCCGGGACAGGGAGAACTAATGAAAAACTGTTTTTT. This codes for CAWSPGTGRTNEKLFF.

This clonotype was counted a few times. The DNA of the CDR3 is TGTGCCAGCAGTCAGACAGGGGTGGAAAAACTGTTTTTT. It yields the protein CASSQTGVEKLFF. This chain links TRBV6-2 or TRBV6-3 with TRBJ1-4; 8 bases match TRBD1. This CDR3 contains 13 residues. The germline CDR1 and CDR2 sequences are MNHEY and SVGEGT. With V trimmed by 5 bases and J by 8 bases, 4 bases remained unmatched.

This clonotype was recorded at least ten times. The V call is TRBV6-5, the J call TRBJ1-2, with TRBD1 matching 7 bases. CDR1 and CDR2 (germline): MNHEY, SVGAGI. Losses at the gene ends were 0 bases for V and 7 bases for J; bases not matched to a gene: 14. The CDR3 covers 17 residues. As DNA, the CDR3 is TGTGCCAGCAGTTACTCGATTATGTGGGAGGGGGCCGGTGGCTACACCTTC. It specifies CASSYSIMWEGAGGYTF.

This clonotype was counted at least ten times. The CDR3 sequence is CASSQLTGLNTEAFF. In nucleotides, the CDR3 is TGCGCCAGCAGCCAATTGACAGGGCTGAACACTGAAGCTTTCTTT. This chain connects TRBV4-1 to TRBJ1-1; the match to TRBD1 covers 7 bases. The length of the CDR3 is 15 residues. J lost 0 bases, V lost 2 bases, and 3 bases had no gene match. Germline CDR1 MGHRA, CDR2 YSYEKL.

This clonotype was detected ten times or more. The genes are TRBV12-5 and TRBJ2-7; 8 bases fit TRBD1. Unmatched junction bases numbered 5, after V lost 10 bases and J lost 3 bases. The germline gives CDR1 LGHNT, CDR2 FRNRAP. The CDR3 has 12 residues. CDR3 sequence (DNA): TGTGCTACCCCGGACAGGGACTACGAGCAGTACTTC. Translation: CATPDRDYEQYF.

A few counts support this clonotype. CDR3 residues: CASLSLLAGAFWDEQFF. The CDR3 DNA is TGTGCCAGCTTAAGCCTGCTAGCGGGAGCTTTCTGGGATGAGCAGTTCTTC. V gene TRBV6-4 combines with J gene TRBJ2-1; 10 bases fit TRBD2. The CDR3 contains 17 residues. J lost 8 bases, V lost 8 bases, and 18 bases had no gene match. The germline CDR1 and CDR2 sequences are MRHNA and SNTAGT.

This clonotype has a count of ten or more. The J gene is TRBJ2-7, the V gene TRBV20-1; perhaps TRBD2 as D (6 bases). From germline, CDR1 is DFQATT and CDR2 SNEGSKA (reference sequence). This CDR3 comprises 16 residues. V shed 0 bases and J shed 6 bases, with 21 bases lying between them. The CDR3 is CSARDVTTGGSGEQYF. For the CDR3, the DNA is TGCAGTGCTAGAGATGTAACCACCGGGGGAAGCGGCGAGCAGTACTTC.

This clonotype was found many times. The CDR3, as DNA: TGTGCCAGCAGCTTTGACAGGGGTGGACAGCCCCAGCATTTT. This gives the protein CASSFDRGGQPQHF. The chain has TRBV7-2 and TRBJ1-5, with TRBD1 identical over 8 bases. The germline gives CDR1 SGHTA, CDR2 FQGNSA. V dropped 3 bases and J dropped 7; count of bases not matched to a gene: 5. CDR3 size: 14 residues.

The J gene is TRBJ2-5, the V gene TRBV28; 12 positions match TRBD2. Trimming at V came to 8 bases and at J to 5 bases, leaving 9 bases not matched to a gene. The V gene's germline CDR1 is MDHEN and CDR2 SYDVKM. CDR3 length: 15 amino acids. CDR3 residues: CASAPSGRAGETQYF. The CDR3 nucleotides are TGTGCCAGCGCTCCTAGCGGGAGGGCCGGGGAGACCCAGTACTTC.

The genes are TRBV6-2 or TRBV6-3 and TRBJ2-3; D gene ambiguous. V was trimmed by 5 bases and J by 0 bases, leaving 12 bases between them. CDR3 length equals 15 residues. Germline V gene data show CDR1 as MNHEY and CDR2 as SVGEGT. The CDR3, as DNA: TGTGCCAGCAGTAGGACGCAACCTAGCACAGATACGCAGTATTTT. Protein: CASSRTQPSTDTQYF.

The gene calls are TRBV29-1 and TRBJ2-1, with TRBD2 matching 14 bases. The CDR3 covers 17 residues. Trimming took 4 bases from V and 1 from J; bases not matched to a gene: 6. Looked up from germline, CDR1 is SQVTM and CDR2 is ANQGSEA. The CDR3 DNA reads TGCAGCGTTGGGGGGACTAGCGGGAGTCGGTCCTACAATGAGCAGTTCTTC. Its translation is CSVGGTSGSRSYNEQFF.

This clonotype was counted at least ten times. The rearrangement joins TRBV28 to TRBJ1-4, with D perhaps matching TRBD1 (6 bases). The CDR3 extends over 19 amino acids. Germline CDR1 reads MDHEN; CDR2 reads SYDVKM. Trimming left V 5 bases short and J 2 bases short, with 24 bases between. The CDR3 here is CASSETGIDVSGTNEKLFF. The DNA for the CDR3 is TGTGCCAGCAGTGAGACAGGCATCGATGTTAGTGGGACTAATGAAAAACTGTTTTTT.

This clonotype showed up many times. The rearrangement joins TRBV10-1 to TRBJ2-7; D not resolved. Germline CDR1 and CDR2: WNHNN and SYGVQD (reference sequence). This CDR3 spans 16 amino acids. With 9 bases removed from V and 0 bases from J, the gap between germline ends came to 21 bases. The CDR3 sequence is CARPYRQHHFSYEQYF. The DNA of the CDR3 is TGCGCCAGGCCTTACCGACAACACCATTTCTCCTACGAGCAGTACTTC.

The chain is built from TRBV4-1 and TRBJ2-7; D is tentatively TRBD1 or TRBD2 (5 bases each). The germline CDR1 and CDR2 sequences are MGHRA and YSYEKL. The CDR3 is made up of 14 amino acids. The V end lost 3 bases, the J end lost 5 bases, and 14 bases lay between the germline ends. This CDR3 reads CASSHGTAGDEQYF. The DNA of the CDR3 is TGCGCCAGCAGCCACGGGACGGCCGGCGACGAGCAGTACTTC.

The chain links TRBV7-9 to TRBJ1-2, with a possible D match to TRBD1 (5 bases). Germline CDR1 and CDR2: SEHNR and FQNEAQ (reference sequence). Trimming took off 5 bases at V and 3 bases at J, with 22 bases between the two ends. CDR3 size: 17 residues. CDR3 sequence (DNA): TGTGCCAGCAGCCTCCCCCCTATCGACAGACTCGACTATGGCTACACCTTC. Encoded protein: CASSLPPIDRLDYGYTF.

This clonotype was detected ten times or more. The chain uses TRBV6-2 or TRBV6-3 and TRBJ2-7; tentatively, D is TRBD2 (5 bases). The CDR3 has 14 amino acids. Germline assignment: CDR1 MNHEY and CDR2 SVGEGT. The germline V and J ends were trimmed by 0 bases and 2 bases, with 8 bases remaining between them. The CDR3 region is CASSYSLATYEQYF. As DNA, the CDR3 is TGTGCCAGCAGTTACTCGCTAGCAACCTACGAGCAGTACTTC.

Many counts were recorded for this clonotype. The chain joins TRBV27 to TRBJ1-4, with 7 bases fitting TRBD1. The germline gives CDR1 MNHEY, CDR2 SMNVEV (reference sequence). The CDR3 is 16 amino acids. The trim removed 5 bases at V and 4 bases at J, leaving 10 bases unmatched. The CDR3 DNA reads TGTGCCAGCAGTACCCGCCGGGACAGCTATAATGAAAAACTGTTTTTT. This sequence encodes CASSTRRDSYNEKLFF. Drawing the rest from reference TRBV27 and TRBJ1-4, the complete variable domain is EAQVTQNPRYLITVTGKKLTVTCSQNMNHEYMSWYRQDPGLGLRQIYYSMNVEVTDKGDVPEGYKVSRKEKRNFPLILESPSPNQTSLYFCASSTRRDSYNEKLFFGSGTQLSVL.

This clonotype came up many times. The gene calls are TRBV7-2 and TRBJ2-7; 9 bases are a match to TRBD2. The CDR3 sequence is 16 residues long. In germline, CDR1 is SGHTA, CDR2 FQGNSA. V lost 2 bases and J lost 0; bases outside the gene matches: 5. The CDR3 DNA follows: TGTGCCAGCAGCTTATGGAGTAGCGGGAGCTCCTACGAGCAGTACTTC. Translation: CASSLWSSGSSYEQYF.

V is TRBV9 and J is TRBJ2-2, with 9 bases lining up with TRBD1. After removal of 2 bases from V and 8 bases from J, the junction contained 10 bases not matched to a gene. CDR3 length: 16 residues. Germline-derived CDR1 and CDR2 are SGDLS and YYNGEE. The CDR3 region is CASSVLDRGTKGELFF. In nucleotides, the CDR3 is TGTGCCAGCAGCGTCTTGGACAGGGGAACAAAAGGGGAGCTGTTTTTT.

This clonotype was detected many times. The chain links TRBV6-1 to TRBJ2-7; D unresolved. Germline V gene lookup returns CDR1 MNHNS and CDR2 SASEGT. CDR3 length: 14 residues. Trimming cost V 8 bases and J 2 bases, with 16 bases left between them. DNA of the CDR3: TGTGCCAGCGGTACTGACGTGGGGACCTACGAGCAGTACTTC. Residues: CASGTDVGTYEQYF.

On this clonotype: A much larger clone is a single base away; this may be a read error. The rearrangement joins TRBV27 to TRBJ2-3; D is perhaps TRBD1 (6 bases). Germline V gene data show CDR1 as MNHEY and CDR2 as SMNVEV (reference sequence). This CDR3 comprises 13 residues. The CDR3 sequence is CASRGHNTDMQYF. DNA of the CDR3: TGTGCCAGCCGGGGACACAACACAGATATGCAGTATTTT.

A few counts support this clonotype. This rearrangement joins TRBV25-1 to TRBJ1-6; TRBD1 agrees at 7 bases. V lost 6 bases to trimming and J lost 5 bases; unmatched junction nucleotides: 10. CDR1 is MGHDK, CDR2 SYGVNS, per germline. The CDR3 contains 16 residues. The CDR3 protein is CASSRKTGTDNSPLHF. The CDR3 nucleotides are TGTGCCAGCAGCCGTAAAACCGGGACAGATAATTCACCCCTCCACTTT.

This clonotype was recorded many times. The CDR3 bases are TGTGCCTGGAGGGGACAGCTCAATCAGCCCCAGCATTTT. It specifies CAWRGQLNQPQHF. The V call is TRBV30, the J call TRBJ1-5; 7 bases fit TRBD1. V shed 3 bases and J 3 bases; nucleotides not matched to a gene: 2. The CDR3 consists of 13 residues. Germline V gene data show CDR1 as GTSNPN and CDR2 as SVGIG (reference sequence).

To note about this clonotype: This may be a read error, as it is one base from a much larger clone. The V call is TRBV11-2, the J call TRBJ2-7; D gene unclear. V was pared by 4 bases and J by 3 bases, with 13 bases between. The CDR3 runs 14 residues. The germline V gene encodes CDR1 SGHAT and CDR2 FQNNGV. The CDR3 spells CASSSFWGVYEQYF. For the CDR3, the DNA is TGTGCCAGCAGCTCCTTCTGGGGTGTCTACGAGCAGTACTTC.